This record looks at one T cell receptor beta chain sequence and its context. It has no known antigen specificity. One base away there is no much larger clone; base qualities are not given. The data were obtained in a study of a mutant IDH1 vaccine in newly diagnosed glioma (dated by TCRdb to about 2021). A note on the overall study: Across visits V03 through V10, patients got a total of eight vaccinations, given in weeks 1, 3, 5, 7, 11, 15, 19 and 23. Prior to enrollment, patients had been given standard therapy consisting of radiotherapy alone, temozolomide alone, or radiochemotherapy with temozolomide, with the combination given to most patients. For exploratory analyses, longitudinal TCRB deep sequencing was carried out in under 30 treated patients wherever samples were available. Of the roughly 32 treated patients, around 62% were male and around 38% were female, and a mean age of around 40 years was recorded. Six visits were used for peripheral blood collection: V03 (baseline), V05, V07, V10, V12 and V13. Vaccination was initiated 4-6 weeks after radiotherapy alone, or concurrently with temozolomide cycles in the chemotherapy-containing groups.

The library relied on the immunoSEQ multiplex PCR assay. Rearranged TCR beta chain sequences were amplified using the hsTCRB Kit according to the manufacturer's protocol. Sequencing of TCRB libraries was carried out on an Illumina MiSeq. Processing in the source paper ran as follows. The kit vendor's proprietary platform handled demultiplexing, trimming and gene mapping. Held by TCRdb, this immuneACCESS table contains in-frame sequences only and omits some clones. Under half of the omission traces to an unresolved V gene where checked; the cause of the rest is unknown. That table gives V, J and clone size, and the DNA gave D and trimming. The sample table shows roughly 28,000 clones, and about 85% are seen once. The top ten constitute 7% to 10% of the sample. The time point label here, explained by the study, means: week 23, last vaccination. Each vaccine dose was 300 ug of a 20-mer mutant IDH1 peptide in Montanide, given subcutaneously with topical imiquimod. Newly diagnosed WHO grade 3 or 4 IDH1-mutant astrocytomas showing loss of nuclear ATRX were present in the donors. The samples were drawn from NOA16, a multicentre, single-arm, open-label phase I trial in Germany that tested a mutant IDH1 peptide vaccine in humans for the first time. Genomic DNA for TCRB sequencing was extracted from EDTA blood using the DNeasy Blood and Tissue Kit.

From a lookup of the germline V gene, CDR1 and CDR2 are MNHEY and SVGAGI. V was cut back by 0 bases and J by 2 bases, leaving a gap of 11 bases between them. The CDR3 runs 15 residues from the cysteine to the phenylalanine. Only the CDR3 DNA stays, 45 bases, in frame from base 1. The paper as a whole reports these results and caveats: PBMC samples for TCRB deep sequencing were selected based on availability. The authors noted that analyses of patient blood samples could not be reproduced because of sample limitations. Pseudoprogression seemed to be unrelated to changes in the top peripheral T cell clonotypes found by TCRB sequencing. Across multiple MHC alleles, vaccine-induced immune responses were seen in approximately 93% of patients.

This receptor was obtained from a woman aged 18-29 years with glioma. The chain joins TRBV6-5 to TRBJ2-7, with TRBD2 as a weak D call on 7 bases. Specimen: PBMCs, collected from a glioma patient whose treatment included an IDH1 peptide vaccine. The CDR3 region reads CASSYSGGVPYEQYF. The DNA is TGTGCCAGCAGTTACTCAGGGGGGGTCCCCTACGAGCAGTACTTC.